These 26 T cell receptor beta chains were sequenced from one sample in a study of blood T cell repertoires in COVID-19. The protocol was immunoSEQ multiplex PCR, while the TCRdb copy is restricted to in-frame clones and leaves out a portion. The table lists about 200,000 clones, under 85% of them singletons. The specimen sequenced was peripheral blood. The source is a woman aged 80 or over with COVID-19, enrolled during active disease.

The chain joins TRBV6-2 or TRBV6-3 to TRBJ1-1; 10 bases fit TRBD1. V trimming: 6 bases; J trimming: 1 base; junction bases outside the gene matches: 5. The CDR3 runs to 15 residues. The germline V gene encodes CDR1 MNHEY and CDR2 SVGEGT. The CDR3 loop is CASSRDRGPNTEAFF. The CDR3 region has the DNA TGTGCCAGCAGCCGGGACAGGGGCCCGAACACTGAAGCTTTCTTT.

The V and J genes are TRBV5-4 and TRBJ1-3; no definite D call. The CDR3 consists of 15 residues. Looked up from germline, CDR1 is SGHNT and CDR2 is YYREEE (reference sequence). V was cut by 4 bases and J by 2 bases, with 13 bases left in between. The CDR3 DNA follows: TGTGCCAGCAGCAAGGAGGCCGTACCTGGAAACACCATATATTTT. Translated, it gives CASSKEAVPGNTIYF.

V and J are TRBV9 and TRBJ2-2; a possible D gene is TRBD2 (5 bases). This CDR3 comprises 14 residues. V was clipped by 0 bases and J by 8 bases, with 11 bases between them. Per the germline V gene, CDR1 is SGDLS and CDR2 is YYNGEE. The chain's CDR3 is CASSVASGIGELFF. The CDR3 DNA follows: TGTGCCAGCAGCGTAGCTTCGGGAATTGGGGAGCTGTTTTTT. The full variable domain, in which reference TRBV9 and TRBJ2-2 provide the parts outside the CDR3, is DSGVTQTPKHLITATGQRVTLRCSPRSGDLSVYWYQQSLDQGLQFLIQYYNGEERAKGNILERFSAQQFPDLHSELNLSSLELGDSALYFCASSVASGIGELFFGEGSRLTVL.

This chain links TRBV19 with TRBJ1-5; possibly TRBD1 for D (6 bases). The CDR3 sequence is 15 residues long. The ends were cut back, 5 bases at V and 3 bases at J, with 14 bases in the middle. CDR1 is LNHDA, CDR2 SQIVND, per germline (reference sequence). In DNA form, the CDR3 reads TGTGCCAGTAGTCCCGACAGGCAGTTCAATCAGCCCCAGCATTTT. It specifies CASSPDRQFNQPQHF.

J is TRBJ2-5 and V is TRBV2, with TRBD2 matching over 14 bases. V trimming: 4 bases; J trimming: 5 bases; junction bases outside the gene matches: 3. The CDR3 extends over 15 amino acids. CDR1 and CDR2 (germline): SNHLY, FYNNEI. The CDR3 loop reads CASSARTSGGETQYF. CDR3 bases: TGTGCCAGCAGTGCCCGGACTAGCGGGGGGGAGACCCAGTACTTC.

The chain has TRBV9 and TRBJ1-1, with D perhaps matching TRBD1 (6 bases). V was shortened by 3 bases and J by 0 bases, with 15 bases between the two germline ends. This CDR3 region has 16 residues. CDR1 and CDR2 from the germline V gene are SGDLS and YYNGEE. DNA for the CDR3: TGTGCCAGCAGCGGACAGGTGGCGGCCATGAACACTGAAGCTTTCTTT. Translation gives CASSGQVAAMNTEAFF.

The V call is TRBV6-5, the J call TRBJ2-1; 8 bases map to TRBD2. The CDR3 length is 15 residues. V dropped 7 bases and J dropped 6; count of bases not matched to a gene: 11. The germline CDR1 and CDR2 sequences are MNHEY and SVGAGI. This CDR3 is CASTPSGGSFNEQFF. The CDR3 DNA follows: TGTGCCAGCACCCCGAGCGGGGGTTCGTTCAATGAGCAGTTCTTC.

This clone has just a few counts. This chain joins TRBV7-6 and TRBJ2-1, with TRBD1 matching over 10 bases. Trimming at V came to 0 bases and at J to 5 bases, leaving 7 bases not matched to a gene. The CDR3 covers 17 residues. CDR1 is SGHVS, CDR2 FNYEAQ, per germline. The CDR3 loop is CASSLARQGALNNEQFF. In nucleotides, the CDR3 is TGTGCCAGCAGCTTAGCGAGACAGGGGGCTCTTAACAATGAGCAGTTCTTC.

This sequence joins TRBV6-1 and TRBJ2-6; D gene ambiguous. Between the trimmed V and J ends, which lost 0 bases and 1 base, there was a span of 7 bases. The CDR3 extends over 16 amino acids. Germline V CDR1 and CDR2: MNHNS, SASEGT. This CDR3 is CASSEAPSSGANVLTF. CDR3 coding DNA: TGTGCCAGCAGTGAAGCGCCGAGTTCTGGGGCCAACGTCCTGACTTTC.

The genes are TRBV28 and TRBJ2-3; TRBD1 is a possible D gene (7 bases). The V end was cut by 8 bases, the J end by 2 bases, with 20 bases between. The length of the CDR3 is 16 residues. Germline V gene data show CDR1 as MDHEN and CDR2 as SYDVKM. The CDR3 region has the DNA TGTGCCAGCGGGAAACAGGCAGGGGGGTTCACAGATACGCAGTATTTT. Translating it yields CASGKQAGGFTDTQYF.

This chain joins TRBV27 and TRBJ2-3; 8 bases map to TRBD2. V lost 6 bases and J lost 11; bases outside the gene matches: 22. Germline CDR1 and CDR2: MNHEY and SMNVEV (reference sequence). The CDR3 has 17 residues. The CDR3 nucleotides read TGTGCCAGCAGCTTAGTTTCGGAGACTAGCGTCCCTAAAGGGCAGTATTTT. Its translation is CASSLVSETSVPKGQYF.

CDR3 region: CATSDSGTNEQYF. DNA of the CDR3: TGTGCCACCAGTGACTCCGGGACAAACGAGCAGTACTTC. The chain couples TRBV24-1 to TRBJ2-7, with TRBD1 as a possible D gene (6 bases). V lost 4 bases and J 5 bases, leaving 11 bases between the germline ends. This CDR3 is built from 13 residues. Germline CDR1 KGHDR, CDR2 SFDVKD.

The chain joins TRBV29-1 to TRBJ1-1; no firm D call. CDR1 is SQVTM, CDR2 ANQGSEA, per germline. V was trimmed by 4 bases and J by 5 bases, leaving 11 bases between them. The CDR3 sequence is 12 residues long. CDR3 DNA sequence: TGCAGCGTTGTAAGAGCGGGGACTGAAGCTTTCTTT. Translating it yields CSVVRAGTEAFF.

The V gene is TRBV11-2, the J gene TRBJ1-2; 10 nucleotides match TRBD1. The V gene's germline CDR1 is SGHAT and CDR2 FQNNGV. The CDR3 is 15 residues long. V dropped 5 bases and J dropped 4; count of bases not matched to a gene: 7. The CDR3: CASSPTGGLPYGYTF. CDR3 bases: TGTGCCAGCAGCCCGACAGGGGGCCTGCCCTATGGCTACACCTTC.

V and J are TRBV11-2 and TRBJ2-1, with D maybe TRBD2 (6 bases). From germline, CDR1 is SGHAT and CDR2 FQNNGV. The CDR3 covers 15 residues. V gave up 3 bases and J gave up 8 bases, with 17 bases separating them. The CDR3 protein is CASSLDGGFVDEQFF. CDR3 in DNA: TGTGCCAGCAGCTTGGACGGGGGTTTTGTGGATGAGCAGTTCTTC.

The J gene is TRBJ2-7, the V gene TRBV6-5; 15 positions match TRBD2. Germline loops: CDR1 MNHEY, CDR2 SVGAGI. The CDR3 loop spans 15 amino acids. After removal of 4 bases from V and 5 bases from J, the junction contained 3 bases not matched to a gene. In DNA, the CDR3 is TGTGCCAGCAGTTCTGGGACTAGCGGGAGGAACGAGCAGTACTTC. It yields the protein CASSSGTSGRNEQYF.

The chain employs TRBV27 and TRBJ1-2; TRBD1 might be the D (6 bases). V was cut by 7 bases and J by 5 bases, with 14 bases left in between. The CDR3 covers 13 residues. Germline V lookup: CDR1 MNHEY, CDR2 SMNVEV (reference sequence). The CDR3 nucleotides are TGTGCCAGCAAGGGGGTAGGACTTTATGGCTACACCTTC. Translated, it gives CASKGVGLYGYTF.

This chain's CDR3 is CASSEAPRVPQHF. The CDR3 region has the DNA TGTGCCAGCAGTGAAGCACCGCGGGTGCCCCAGCATTTT. V usage is TRBV6-1 and J usage is TRBJ1-5; D ambiguous. Germline V CDR1 and CDR2: MNHNS, SASEGT. The V and J ends lost 0 bases and 9 bases respectively, with 9 bases between them. This CDR3 contains 13 residues.

The chain uses TRBV6-5 and TRBJ1-1; possible D gene TRBD1, 6 bases. CDR1 and CDR2 (germline): MNHEY, SVGAGI. The germline V and J ends were trimmed by 5 bases and 7 bases, with 8 bases remaining between them. The CDR3 is 11 residues long. The CDR3 here is CASSQGFEAFF. The CDR3 nucleotides read TGTGCCAGCAGTCAGGGGTTTGAAGCTTTCTTT.

This chain uses TRBV3-1 (or the pseudogene TRBV3-2) with TRBJ1-1; 7 bases agree with TRBD1. The CDR3 consists of 15 residues. Germline V gene data show CDR1 as LGHDT and CDR2 as YNNKEL (reference sequence). Trimming cost V 0 bases and J 7 bases; bases outside gene matches: 8. The CDR3 DNA sequence: TGTGCCAGCAGCCAAGATCTAGCAGGGGGACGTGAAGCTTTCTTT. This sequence encodes CASSQDLAGGREAFF.

This CDR3 is CSASQGAPQETQYF. DNA of the CDR3: TGCAGTGCTAGTCAAGGGGCGCCCCAAGAGACCCAGTACTTC. The chain has TRBV20-1 and TRBJ2-5; possibly TRBD1 for D (5 bases). Germline CDR1 is DFQATT and CDR2 is SNEGSKA (reference sequence). The CDR3 consists of 14 residues. V lost 3 bases, J lost 1 base, and 12 bases lay in between.

This clone has just a few counts. V usage is TRBV7-3 and J usage is TRBJ2-1; D might be TRBD2 (5 bases). Trimming removed 5 bases from V and 2 bases from J, with 7 bases in between. The CDR3 is 13 residues long. Germline CDR1 reads SGHTA; CDR2 reads FQGTGA. CDR3 amino acids: CASSAGTYNEQFF. As DNA, the CDR3 is TGTGCCAGCAGCGCCGGGACCTACAATGAGCAGTTCTTC. Complete variable domain (other parts from reference TRBV7-3 and TRBJ2-1): GAGVSQTPSNKVTEKGKYVELRCDPISGHTALYWYRQSLGQGPEFLIYFQGTGAADDSGLPNDRFFAVRPEGSVSTLKIQRTERGDSAVYLCASSAGTYNEQFFGPGTRLTVL.

The V gene is TRBV9, the J gene TRBJ2-7; TRBD1 is a possible D gene (5 bases). The CDR3 totals 15 residues. V was pared by 3 bases and J by 5 bases, with 18 bases between. Per the germline V gene, CDR1 is SGDLS and CDR2 is YYNGEE. The CDR3 region is CASSAGGIGAHEQYF. DNA of the CDR3: TGTGCCAGCAGCGCCGGTGGTATAGGGGCCCACGAGCAGTACTTC.

The chain joins TRBV5-4 to TRBJ1-5; maybe TRBD1 (5 bases). In germline, CDR1 is SGHNT, CDR2 YYREEE (reference sequence). CDR3 length equals 13 residues. The V end was cut by 0 bases, the J end by 7 bases, with 8 bases between. The CDR3 is CASSLAGEQPQHF. CDR3 nucleotides: TGTGCCAGCAGCTTGGCGGGGGAACAGCCCCAGCATTTT.

V gene TRBV18 combines with J gene TRBJ2-2; tentative D call: TRBD2 (5 bases). V was trimmed by 3 bases and J by 7 bases, leaving 12 bases between them. In germline, CDR1 is KGHSH, CDR2 LQKENI. The CDR3 extends over 14 amino acids. The CDR3 region is CASSPMGRGGELFF. The CDR3, as DNA: TGTGCCAGCTCACCGATGGGGAGAGGCGGGGAGCTGTTTTTT.

The chain joins TRBV5-1 to TRBJ1-4; TRBD1 matches 7 bases. There are 13 residues in the CDR3. With 6 bases clipped from V and 6 bases from J, the junction kept 5 bases outside the gene matches. The V gene's germline CDR1 is SGHRS and CDR2 YFSETQ. The CDR3 bases are TGCGCCAGCACCGTGACAGGGTATGAAAAACTGTTTTTT. Amino acids: CASTVTGYEKLFF.